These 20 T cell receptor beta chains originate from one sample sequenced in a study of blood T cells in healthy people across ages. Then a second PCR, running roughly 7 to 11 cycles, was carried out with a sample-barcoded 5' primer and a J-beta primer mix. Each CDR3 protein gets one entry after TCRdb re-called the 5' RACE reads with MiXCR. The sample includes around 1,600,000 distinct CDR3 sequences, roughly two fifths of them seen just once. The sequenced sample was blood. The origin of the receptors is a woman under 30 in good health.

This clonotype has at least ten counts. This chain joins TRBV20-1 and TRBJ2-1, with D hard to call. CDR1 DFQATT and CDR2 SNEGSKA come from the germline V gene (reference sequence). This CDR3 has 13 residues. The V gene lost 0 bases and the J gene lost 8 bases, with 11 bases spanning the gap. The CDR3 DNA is TGCAGTGCTAGAGAAGAGAGCGATCATGAGCAGTTCTTC. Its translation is CSAREESDHEQFF.

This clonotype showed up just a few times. Written as DNA, the CDR3 is TGCGCCAGCAGCCAGACTGTAGCGGGGGGGCGTGAGCAGTTCTTC. Protein product: CASSQTVAGGREQFF. The V and J genes are TRBV4-1 and TRBJ2-1, with 11 positions matching TRBD2. V lost 3 bases to trimming and J lost 9 bases; unmatched junction nucleotides: 7. This CDR3 has 15 amino acids. CDR1 and CDR2 (germline): MGHRA, YSYEKL.

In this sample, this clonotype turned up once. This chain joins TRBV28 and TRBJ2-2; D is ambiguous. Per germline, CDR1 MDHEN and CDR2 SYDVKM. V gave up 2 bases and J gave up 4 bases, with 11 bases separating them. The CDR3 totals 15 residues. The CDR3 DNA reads TGTGCCAGCAGTTTACCTAGTTATCGCACCGGGGAGCTGTTTTTT. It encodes CASSLPSYRTGELFF.

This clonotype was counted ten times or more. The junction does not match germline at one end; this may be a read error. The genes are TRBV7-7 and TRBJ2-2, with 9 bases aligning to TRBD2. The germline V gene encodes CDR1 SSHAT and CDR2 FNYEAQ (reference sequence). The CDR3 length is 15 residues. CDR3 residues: CASSLREGNTGELFF. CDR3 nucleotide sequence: TGTGCTAGCAGCTTGCGGGAGGGCAACACCGGGGAGCTGTTTTTT.

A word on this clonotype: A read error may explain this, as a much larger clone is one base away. Here the CDR3 reads CASSGDRGRLYEQYF. The CDR3 coding sequence is TGTGCCAGCAGCGGAGACAGGGGGCGCCTGTACGAGCAGTACTTC. The rearrangement links TRBV7-9 to TRBJ2-7; TRBD1 agrees at 10 bases. After removal of 5 bases from V and 4 bases from J, the junction contained 8 bases not matched to a gene. CDR3 length: 15 amino acids. The germline gives CDR1 SEHNR, CDR2 FQNEAQ (reference sequence).

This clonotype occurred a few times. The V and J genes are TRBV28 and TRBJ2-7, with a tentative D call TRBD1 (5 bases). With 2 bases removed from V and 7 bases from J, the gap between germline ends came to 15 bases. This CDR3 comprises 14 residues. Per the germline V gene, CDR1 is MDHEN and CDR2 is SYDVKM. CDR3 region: CASSLQGRWNEQYF. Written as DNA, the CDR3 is TGTGCCAGCAGTTTACAGGGAAGGTGGAATGAGCAGTACTTC.

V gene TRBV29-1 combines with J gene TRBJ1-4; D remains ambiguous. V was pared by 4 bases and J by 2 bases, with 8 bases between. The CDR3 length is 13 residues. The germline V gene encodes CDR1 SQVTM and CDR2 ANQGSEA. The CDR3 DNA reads TGCAGCGTTGGAGGGTTGACTAATGAAAAACTGTTTTTT. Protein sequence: CSVGGLTNEKLFF.

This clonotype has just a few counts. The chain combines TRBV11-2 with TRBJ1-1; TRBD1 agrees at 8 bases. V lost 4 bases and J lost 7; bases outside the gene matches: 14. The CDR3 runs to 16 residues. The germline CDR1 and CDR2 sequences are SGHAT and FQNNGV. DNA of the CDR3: TGTGCCAGCAGCTCCCGGGACAGGTCCCCGATTGGTGAAGCTTTCTTT. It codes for CASSSRDRSPIGEAFF. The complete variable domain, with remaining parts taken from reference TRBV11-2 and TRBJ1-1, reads EAGVAQSPRYKIIEKRQSVAFWCNPISGHATLYWYQQILGQGPKLLIQFQNNGVVDDSQLPKDRFSAERLKGVDSTLKIQPAKLEDSAVYLCASSSRDRSPIGEAFFGQGTRLTVV.

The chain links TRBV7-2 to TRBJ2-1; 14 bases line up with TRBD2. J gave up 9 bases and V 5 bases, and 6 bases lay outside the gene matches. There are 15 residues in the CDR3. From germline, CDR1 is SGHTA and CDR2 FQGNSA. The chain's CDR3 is CASSAPGLAGVEQFF. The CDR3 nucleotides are TGTGCCAGCAGCGCGCCGGGACTAGCGGGAGTTGAGCAGTTCTTC. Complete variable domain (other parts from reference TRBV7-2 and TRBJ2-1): GAGVSQSPSNKVTEKGKDVELRCDPISGHTALYWYRQSLGQGLEFLIYFQGNSAPDKSGLPSDRFSAERTGGSVSTLTIQRTQQEDSAVYLCASSAPGLAGVEQFFGPGTRLTVL.

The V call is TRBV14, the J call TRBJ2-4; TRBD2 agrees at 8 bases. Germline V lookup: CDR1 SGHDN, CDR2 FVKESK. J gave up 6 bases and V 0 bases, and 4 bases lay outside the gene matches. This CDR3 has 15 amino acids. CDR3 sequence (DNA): TGTGCCAGCAGCCAAGACGCCAGCGGGAGAAACATTCAGTACTTC. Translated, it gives CASSQDASGRNIQYF.

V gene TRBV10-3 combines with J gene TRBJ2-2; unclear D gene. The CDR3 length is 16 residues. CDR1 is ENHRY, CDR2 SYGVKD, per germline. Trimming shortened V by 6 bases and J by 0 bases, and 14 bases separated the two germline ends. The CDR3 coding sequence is TGTGCCATCAGGGGAAATCCGTTCGCGAACACCGGGGAGCTGTTTTTT. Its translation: CAIRGNPFANTGELFF.

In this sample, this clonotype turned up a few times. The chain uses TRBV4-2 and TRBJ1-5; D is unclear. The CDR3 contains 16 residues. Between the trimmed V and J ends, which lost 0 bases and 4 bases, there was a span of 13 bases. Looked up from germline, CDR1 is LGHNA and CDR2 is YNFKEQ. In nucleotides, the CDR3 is TGTGCCAGCAGCCAAGATCAAGGTAGCAGAAATCAGCCCCAGCATTTT. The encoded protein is CASSQDQGSRNQPQHF.

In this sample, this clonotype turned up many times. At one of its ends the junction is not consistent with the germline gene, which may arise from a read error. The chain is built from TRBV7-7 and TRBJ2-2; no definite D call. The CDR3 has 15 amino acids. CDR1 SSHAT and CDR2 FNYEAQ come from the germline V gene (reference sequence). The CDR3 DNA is TGTGCTAGCAGCTTAGATGAGCTTTTTACCGGGGAGCTGTTTTTT. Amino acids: CASSLDELFTGELFF.

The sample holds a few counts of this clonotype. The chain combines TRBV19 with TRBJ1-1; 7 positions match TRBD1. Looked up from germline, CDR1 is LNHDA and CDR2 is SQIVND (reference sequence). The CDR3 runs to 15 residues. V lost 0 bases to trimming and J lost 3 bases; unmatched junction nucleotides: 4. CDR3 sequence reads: CASSIDDRVDTEAFF. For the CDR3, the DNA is TGTGCCAGTAGTATAGACGACAGGGTGGACACTGAAGCTTTCTTT.

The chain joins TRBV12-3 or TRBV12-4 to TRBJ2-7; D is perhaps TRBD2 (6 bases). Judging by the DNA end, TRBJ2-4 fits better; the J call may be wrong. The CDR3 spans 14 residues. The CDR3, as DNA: TGTGCCAGCAGGACCGGGACTCCCTTAAACATTCAGTACTTC. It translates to CASRTGTPLNIQYF.

CDR3 residues: CASSALTSGSHNEQFF. For the CDR3, the DNA is TGTGCCAGCAGTGCCCTGACTAGCGGGAGCCACAATGAGCAGTTCTTC. The V and J genes are TRBV12-3 or TRBV12-4 and TRBJ2-1; 12 positions match TRBD2. This CDR3 has 16 residues. Trimming cost V 5 bases and J 5 bases; bases outside gene matches: 7.

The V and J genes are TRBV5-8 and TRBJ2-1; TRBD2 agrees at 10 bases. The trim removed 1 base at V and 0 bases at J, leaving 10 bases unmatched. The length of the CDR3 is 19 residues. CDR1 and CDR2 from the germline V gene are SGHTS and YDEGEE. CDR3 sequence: CASSLSGLAGESSYNEQFF. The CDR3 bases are TGTGCCAGCAGCTTGTCTGGGCTAGCGGGGGAGAGCTCCTACAATGAGCAGTTCTTC.

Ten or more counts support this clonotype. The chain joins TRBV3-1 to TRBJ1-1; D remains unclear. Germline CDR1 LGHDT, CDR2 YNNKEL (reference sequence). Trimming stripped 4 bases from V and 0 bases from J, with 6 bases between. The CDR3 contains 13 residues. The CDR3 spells CASSRTLNTEAFF. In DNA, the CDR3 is TGTGCCAGCAGCCGCACGTTGAACACTGAAGCTTTCTTT. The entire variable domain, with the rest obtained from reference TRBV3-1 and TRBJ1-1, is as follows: DTAVSQTPKYLVTQMGNDKSIKCEQNLGHDTMYWYKQDSKKFLKIMFSYNNKELIINETVPNRFSPKSPDKAHLNLHINSLELGDSAVYFCASSRTLNTEAFFGQGTRLTVV.

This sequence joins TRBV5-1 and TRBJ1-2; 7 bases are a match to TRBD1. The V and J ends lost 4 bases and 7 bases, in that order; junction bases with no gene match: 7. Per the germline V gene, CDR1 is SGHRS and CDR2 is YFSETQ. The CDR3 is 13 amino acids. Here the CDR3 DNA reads TGCGCCAGCAGCCCGACAGGGTCGCGTGGCTACACCTTC. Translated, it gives CASSPTGSRGYTF. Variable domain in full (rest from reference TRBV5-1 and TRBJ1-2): KAGVTQTPRYLIKTRGQQVTLSCSPISGHRSVSWYQQTPGQGLQFLFEYFSETQRNKGNFPGRFSGRQFSNSRSEMNVSTLELGDSALYLCASSPTGSRGYTFGSGTRLTVV.

CDR3 protein: CSARIAGRPNEQFF. The CDR3 DNA reads as TGCAGTGCTAGAATAGCGGGACGACCCAATGAGCAGTTCTTC. This chain joins TRBV20-1 and TRBJ2-1, with TRBD2 identical over 8 bases. CDR1 DFQATT and CDR2 SNEGSKA come from the germline V gene (reference sequence). J lost 6 bases, V lost 2 bases, and 6 bases had no gene match. The CDR3 sequence is 14 residues long.